The 12 T cell receptor beta chains presented below share a single source sample, sequenced in a study of human T cells and chemical hapten exposure. TCRdb processed the RACE reads anew with MiXCR; each CDR3 protein has one entry. Of 65,000 to 95,000 distinct CDR3 sequences listed, around 9.4% were seen once; the top ten hold around 1.7%. The time point: healthy volunteer bleed at 6 weeks. Total RNA was isolated from whole blood that had not been fractionated. Sequencing was done on a sample of whole blood. Receptor source: a female donor in good health. Some clones in this sample may be carry-over from other donors' samples.

This clonotype was seen a handful of times. The chain has TRBV20-1 and TRBJ2-7, with no clear D. The germline gives CDR1 DFQATT, CDR2 SNEGSKA (reference sequence). This CDR3 comprises 13 residues. The V gene lost 3 bases and the J gene lost 2 bases, with 11 bases spanning the gap. CDR3 sequence (DNA): TGCAGTGCTAGGATCGGCCCCCCCTACGAGCAGTACTTC. As protein: CSARIGPPYEQYF.

The V and J genes are TRBV13 and TRBJ2-5; D gene uncertain. This CDR3 is 13 amino acids long. The V end was cut by 1 base, the J end by 2 bases, with 5 bases between. Germline CDR1 PRHDT, CDR2 FYEKMQ (reference sequence). CDR3 coding DNA: TGTGCCAGCAGCTTAGACCGGCAAGAGACCCAGTACTTC. This codes for CASSLDRQETQYF.

This clonotype was detected a few times. V gene TRBV6-6 combines with J gene TRBJ1-6, with D hard to call. The CDR3 sequence is 14 residues long. Trimming pared 0 bases from V and 8 bases from J, leaving 8 bases between. In germline, CDR1 is MNHNY, CDR2 SVGAGI (reference sequence). The CDR3 region is CASSYSGGDSPLHF. The CDR3 DNA follows: TGTGCCAGCAGTTACTCAGGTGGAGATTCACCCCTCCACTTT.

This clonotype was seen repeatedly, ten times or more. The chain employs TRBV12-5 and TRBJ2-5; D is ambiguous. V lost 2 bases and J lost 5, with 12 bases in between. Germline assignment: CDR1 LGHNT and CDR2 FRNRAP. This CDR3 comprises 14 residues. The CDR3 reads CASGLRTPVETQYF. The DNA for the CDR3 is TGTGCTAGTGGTTTGCGTACCCCCGTCGAGACCCAGTACTTC.

This clonotype came up a few times. This sequence joins TRBV12-3 or TRBV12-4 and TRBJ1-4, with D unclear. Trimming pared 4 bases from V and 3 bases from J, leaving 18 bases between. This CDR3 spans 17 amino acids. The CDR3 sequence is CASSSRRAVMANEKLFF. CDR3 bases: TGTGCCAGCAGTTCCAGACGTGCGGTTATGGCTAATGAAAAACTGTTTTTT.

This clonotype was detected ten times or more. This chain links TRBV5-1 with TRBJ1-2; 7 bases are shared with TRBD1. Germline CDR1 and CDR2: SGHRS and YFSETQ. The CDR3 is 15 residues long. With V trimmed by 4 bases and J by 4 bases, 10 bases remained unmatched. The CDR3 loop is CASSRLGQEPYGYTF. DNA of the CDR3: TGCGCCAGCAGCCGATTAGGACAGGAACCCTATGGCTACACCTTC.

A few counts support this clonotype. The chain carries TRBV7-3 and TRBJ1-2, with TRBD1 matching over 10 bases. Looked up from germline, CDR1 is SGHTA and CDR2 is FQGTGA. This CDR3 is built from 14 residues. With V trimmed by 4 bases and J by 4 bases, 3 bases remained unmatched. Written as DNA, the CDR3 is TGTGCCAGCAGCTCGACAGGGGGCCGCTATGGCTACACCTTC. Translated: CASSSTGGRYGYTF.

Ten or more counts support this clonotype. V gene TRBV7-2 combines with J gene TRBJ1-5; TRBD1 matches at 7 bases. Germline assignment: CDR1 SGHTA and CDR2 FQGNSA. There are 14 residues in the CDR3. V was clipped by 6 bases and J by 2 bases; unmatched bases: 4. CDR3 coding DNA: TGTGCCAGCAGTCTCACAGGGGGCAATCAGCCCCAGCATTTT. Protein product: CASSLTGGNQPQHF.

For the CDR3, the DNA is TGCAGTGCTAGTTCTTCTCAGAGCTCCTACGAGCAGTACTTC. Protein: CSASSSQSSYEQYF. The chain is built from TRBV20-1 and TRBJ2-7; D not certain. This CDR3 has 14 amino acids. Trimming stripped 3 bases from V and 0 bases from J, with 12 bases between. From germline, CDR1 is DFQATT and CDR2 SNEGSKA (reference sequence).

The rearrangement links TRBV10-3 to TRBJ2-3, with 9 bases aligning to TRBD2. Germline trimming cut 9 bases from V and 2 bases from J; bases unmatched to any gene: 6. Germline CDR1 ENHRY, CDR2 SYGVKD. The CDR3 has 14 amino acids. The CDR3 coding sequence is TGTGCCATATTAGCGGGGGCCTACACAGATACGCAGTATTTT. The encoded protein is CAILAGAYTDTQYF.

The CDR3 DNA sequence: TGTGCCACCAATAGGGATATCAATAATTCACCCCTCCACTTT. The encoded protein is CATNRDINNSPLHF. The V and J genes are TRBV6-5 and TRBJ1-6; D gene ambiguous. This CDR3 is built from 14 residues. The germline V gene has CDR1 MNHEY and CDR2 SVGAGI. V lost 10 bases and J lost 5, with 15 bases in between.

As concerns this clonotype: Being one base from a much bigger clone, this may be a read error. The V call is TRBV7-2, the J call TRBJ1-1, with TRBD1 as a possible D gene (5 bases). The CDR3 extends over 14 amino acids. Germline assignment: CDR1 SGHTA and CDR2 FQGNSA. The V end was cut by 2 bases, the J end by 4 bases, with 11 bases between. This chain's CDR3 is CASSLRGHSTEAFF. CDR3 in DNA: TGTGCCAGCAGCTTACGTGGACACTCCACTGAAGCTTTCTTT.